This TCR beta chain came from a study of cytomegalovirus exposure and HLA in healthy donors. Points on this clone: Its antigen is currently unknown.

The PCR contained 60 Vbeta and 13 Jbeta primers. This table comes from immunoSEQ multiplex PCR, and its TCRdb copy is limited to in-frame clones, with some not included. The top ten hold roughly 8.2% of the sample, which has 100,000 to 140,000 clones, more than 70% seen once. Study-wide findings and caveats: A later analysis showed that HLA-associated TCR beta chains had undergone more clonal expansion than equally common others. TCR beta chains numbering approximately 150 were designated cytomegalovirus-associated. TCR beta sequences reportedly predicted the HLA-A and HLA-B alleles of most subjects accurately. A link between a missense DCLRE1C variant and TCR beta V- and J-gene trimming emerged from a later analysis.

The sequenced material came from PBMCs. The clonotype was recovered from a young man in good health and CMV-seronegative.

CDR3 nucleotide sequence: TGTGCCAGCAGGGCGTACAGGGGGAACACCGGGGAGCTGTTTTTT. Translated: CASRAYRGNTGELFF. The V call is TRBV2, the J call TRBJ2-2, with TRBD1 identical over 7 bases. CDR3 length: 15 amino acids. The germline CDR1 and CDR2 sequences are SNHLY and FYNNEI. V shed 6 bases, J shed 1 base, and the junction held 5 bases outside the gene matches.